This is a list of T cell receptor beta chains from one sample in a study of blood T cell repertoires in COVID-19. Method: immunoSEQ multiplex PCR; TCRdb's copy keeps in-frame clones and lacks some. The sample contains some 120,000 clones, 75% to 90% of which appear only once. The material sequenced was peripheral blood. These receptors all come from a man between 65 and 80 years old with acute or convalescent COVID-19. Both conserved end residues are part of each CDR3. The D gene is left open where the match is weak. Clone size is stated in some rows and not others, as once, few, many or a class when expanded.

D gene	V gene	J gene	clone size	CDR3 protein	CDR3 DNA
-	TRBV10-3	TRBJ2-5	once	CAISGVRGMETQYF	TGTGCCATCAGTGGCGTCAGGGGTATGGAGACCCAGTACTTC
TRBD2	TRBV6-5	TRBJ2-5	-	CASRPSGGETQYF	TGTGCCAGCAGGCCTAGCGGGGGAGAGACCCAGTACTTC
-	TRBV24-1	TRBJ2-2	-	CATSKGDFGELFF	TGTGCCACCAGTAAGGGAGATTTCGGGGAGCTGTTTTTT
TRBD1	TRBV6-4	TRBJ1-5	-	CATLVRDRGHDQPQHF	TGTGCCACCTTGGTCAGAGACAGGGGGCATGATCAGCCCCAGCATTTT
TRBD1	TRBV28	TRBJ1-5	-	CASGGDRGNQPQHF	TGTGCCTCCGGGGGGGACAGGGGGAATCAGCCCCAGCATTTT
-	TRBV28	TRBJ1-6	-	CATRGQFNSPLHF	TGTGCCACCCGAGGACAGTTTAATTCACCCCTCCACTTT
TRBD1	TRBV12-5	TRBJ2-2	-	CASGLVLQGGDTGELFF	TGTGCTAGTGGTTTGGTCCTACAGGGGGGTGACACCGGGGAGCTGTTTTTT
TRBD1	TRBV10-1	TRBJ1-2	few	CASSEGQDYGYTF	TGCGCCAGCAGTGAAGGACAGGACTATGGCTACACCTTC
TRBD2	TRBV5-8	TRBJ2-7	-	CASSFPGLAGGQYF	TGTGCCAGCAGCTTCCCGGGACTAGCGGGGGGGCAGTACTTC
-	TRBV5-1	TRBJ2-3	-	CASTRETGGTDTQYF	TGCGCCAGCACCCGCGAGACAGGAGGCACAGATACGCAGTATTTT
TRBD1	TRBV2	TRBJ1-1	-	CASSPRTGAMNTEAFF	TGTGCCAGCAGTCCTCGGACAGGGGCTATGAACACTGAAGCTTTCTTT
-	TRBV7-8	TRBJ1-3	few	CASSGTSRRVLPGNTIYF	TGTGCCAGCAGCGGCACGAGTAGACGGGTCCTCCCTGGAAACACCATATATTTT
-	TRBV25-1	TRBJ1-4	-	CASSELTGRDEKLFF	TGTGCCAGCAGTGAATTAACTGGGAGGGATGAAAAACTGTTTTTT
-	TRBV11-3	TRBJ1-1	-	CASSLDGRGGDTEAFF	TGTGCCAGCAGCTTAGACGGCCGGGGAGGGGACACTGAAGCTTTCTTT
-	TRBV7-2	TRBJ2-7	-	CASGIYSELEQYF	TGTGCCAGCGGTATCTACAGTGAACTCGAGCAGTACTTC
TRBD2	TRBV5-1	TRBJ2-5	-	CASSEAWGGGETQYF	TGCGCCAGCAGCGAGGCCTGGGGGGGAGGAGAGACCCAGTACTTC
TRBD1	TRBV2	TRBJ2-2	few	CASNRDRGRAGELFF	TGTGCCAGCAACCGGGACAGGGGTAGGGCCGGGGAGCTGTTTTTT
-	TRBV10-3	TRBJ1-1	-	CAISETGNTEAFF	TGTGCCATCAGTGAAACAGGGAACACTGAAGCTTTCTTT
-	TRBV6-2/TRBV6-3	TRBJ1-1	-	CASSYSPIRVPNTEAFF	TGTGCCAGCAGTTACTCCCCAATCCGGGTCCCGAACACTGAAGCTTTCTTT
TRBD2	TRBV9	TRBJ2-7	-	CASSVGVAGGRGYEQYF	TGTGCCAGCAGCGTAGGCGTTGCGGGGGGGCGAGGCTACGAGCAGTACTTC
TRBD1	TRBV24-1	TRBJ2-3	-	CATSSTGGTDTQYF	TGTGCCACCAGTTCAACAGGGGGGACAGATACGCAGTATTTT
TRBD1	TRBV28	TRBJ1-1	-	CASSLTGGANTEAFF	TGTGCCAGCAGTCTCACAGGGGGGGCGAACACTGAAGCTTTCTTT
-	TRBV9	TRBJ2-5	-	CASSVETGQETQYF	TGTGCCAGCAGCGTAGAGACTGGGCAAGAGACCCAGTACTTC
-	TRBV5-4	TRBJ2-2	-	CASSLGTSNTGELFF	TGTGCCAGCAGCCTCGGGACATCGAACACCGGGGAGCTGTTTTTT
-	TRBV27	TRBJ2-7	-	CASSLEGAYEQYF	TGTGCCAGCAGTTTGGAGGGCGCCTACGAGCAGTACTTC
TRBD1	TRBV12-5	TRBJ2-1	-	CASGSGQIDNEQFF	TGTGCTAGTGGATCGGGACAGATAGACAATGAGCAGTTCTTC
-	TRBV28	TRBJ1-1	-	CASSETANTEAFF	TGTGCCAGCAGTGAGACAGCTAACACTGAAGCTTTCTTT
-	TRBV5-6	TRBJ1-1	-	CASSLAREGRYTEAFF	TGTGCCAGCAGCTTGGCCCGGGAGGGGAGGTACACTGAAGCTTTCTTT
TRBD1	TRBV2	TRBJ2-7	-	CASSERTGGEQYF	TGTGCCAGCAGTGAGAGGACAGGCGGCGAGCAGTACTTC
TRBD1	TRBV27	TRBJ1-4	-	CASTRGTGWNEKLFF	TGTGCCAGCACCCGTGGGACAGGGTGGAATGAAAAACTGTTTTTT
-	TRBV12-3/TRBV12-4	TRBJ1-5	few	CASSPGQNQPQHF	TGTGCCAGCAGCCCCGGACAGAATCAGCCCCAGCATTTT
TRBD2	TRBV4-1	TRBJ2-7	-	CASSVGASGSYEQYF	TGCGCCAGCAGCGTAGGGGCTAGCGGCTCCTACGAGCAGTACTTC
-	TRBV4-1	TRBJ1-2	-	CASSPLPPPIGYTF	TGCGCCAGCAGCCCCCTACCCCCTCCTATCGGCTACACCTTC
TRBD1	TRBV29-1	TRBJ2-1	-	CSANRDSAYNEQFF	TGCAGCGCCAACCGGGACAGCGCCTACAATGAGCAGTTCTTC
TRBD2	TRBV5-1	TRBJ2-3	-	CASSPVTSGDTDTQYF	TGCGCCAGCAGCCCTGTGACTAGCGGGGACACAGATACGCAGTATTTT
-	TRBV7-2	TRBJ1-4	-	CASSLKGRTNEKLFF	TGTGCCAGCAGCTTAAAGGGGAGGACTAATGAAAAACTGTTTTTT
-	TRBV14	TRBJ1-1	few	CASSQVTVTEAFF	TGTGCCAGCAGCCAAGTAACAGTAACTGAAGCTTTCTTT
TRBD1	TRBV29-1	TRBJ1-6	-	CSVRDSGTDNSPLHF	TGCAGCGTCCGGGACAGTGGGACTGATAATTCACCCCTCCACTTT
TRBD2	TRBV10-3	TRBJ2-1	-	CAISVGLAGEQFF	TGTGCCATCAGTGTGGGACTAGCGGGGGAGCAGTTCTTC
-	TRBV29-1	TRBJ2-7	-	CSVVQNEQYF	TGCAGCGTTGTCCAGAACGAGCAGTACTTC
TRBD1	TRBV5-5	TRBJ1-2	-	CASSLDRGPANYGYTF	TGTGCCAGCAGCTTGGACAGGGGGCCGGCTAACTATGGCTACACCTTC
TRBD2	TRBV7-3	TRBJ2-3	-	CASSLTGGTSTDTQYF	TGTGCCAGCAGCCTGACCGGGGGGACCAGCACAGATACGCAGTATTTT
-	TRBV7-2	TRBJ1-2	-	CASSLERGGYTF	TGTGCCAGCAGCTTGGAAAGGGGGGGCTACACCTTC
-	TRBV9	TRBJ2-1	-	CASSGGSSYNEQFF	TGTGCCAGCAGCGGAGGGAGCTCCTACAATGAGCAGTTCTTC
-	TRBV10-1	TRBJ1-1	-	CASSDSARGRTEAFF	TGCGCCAGCAGTGACTCGGCCCGGGGAAGGACTGAAGCTTTCTTT
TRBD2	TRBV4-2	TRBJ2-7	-	CASRTSGDYEQYF	TGTGCCAGCAGAACTAGCGGGGACTACGAGCAGTACTTC
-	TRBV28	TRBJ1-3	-	CASSLGGGGNTIYF	TGTGCCAGCAGTTTAGGGGGAGGGGGAAACACCATATATTTT
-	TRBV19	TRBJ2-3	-	CASSVTGTVSTDTQYF	TGTGCCAGTAGTGTAACAGGGACGGTGAGCACAGATACGCAGTATTTT
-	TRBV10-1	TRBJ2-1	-	CASSEVGAHGEQFF	TGCGCCAGCAGTGAAGTGGGGGCCCACGGTGAGCAGTTCTTC
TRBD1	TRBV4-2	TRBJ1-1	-	CASSQRDRQNTEAFF	TGTGCCAGCAGCCAAAGGGACAGGCAGAACACTGAAGCTTTCTTT
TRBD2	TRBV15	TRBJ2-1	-	CATSMERGSDEQFF	TGTGCCACCAGCATGGAGCGGGGGTCGGATGAGCAGTTCTTC
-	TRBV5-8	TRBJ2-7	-	CASSVAYNYEQYF	TGTGCCAGCAGCGTGGCGTATAACTACGAGCAGTACTTC
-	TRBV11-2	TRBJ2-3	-	CASSYRGGASGITDTQYF	TGTGCCAGCAGCTACCGTGGGGGGGCCAGCGGGATCACAGATACGCAGTATTTT